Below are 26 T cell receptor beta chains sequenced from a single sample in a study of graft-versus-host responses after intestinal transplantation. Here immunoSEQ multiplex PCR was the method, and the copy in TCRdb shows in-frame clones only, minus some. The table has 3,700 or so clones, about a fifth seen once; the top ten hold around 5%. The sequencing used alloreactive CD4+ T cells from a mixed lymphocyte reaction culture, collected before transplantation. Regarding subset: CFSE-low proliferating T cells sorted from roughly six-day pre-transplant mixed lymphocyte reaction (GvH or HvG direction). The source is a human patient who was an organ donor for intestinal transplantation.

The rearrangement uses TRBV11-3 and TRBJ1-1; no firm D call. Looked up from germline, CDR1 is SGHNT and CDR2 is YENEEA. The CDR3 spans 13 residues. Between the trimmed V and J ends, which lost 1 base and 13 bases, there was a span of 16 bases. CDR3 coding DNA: TGTGCCAGCAGCTTAGTCGAGGGCCCATTAGGTTTCTTT. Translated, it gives CASSLVEGPLGFF.

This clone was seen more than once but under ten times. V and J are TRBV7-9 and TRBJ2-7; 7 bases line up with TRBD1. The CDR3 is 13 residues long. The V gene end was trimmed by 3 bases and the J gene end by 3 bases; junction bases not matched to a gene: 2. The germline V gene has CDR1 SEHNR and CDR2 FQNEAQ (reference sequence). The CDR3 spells CASSFPGGYEQYV. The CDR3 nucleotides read TGTGCCAGCAGCTTCCCAGGGGGCTACGAGCAGTACGTC.

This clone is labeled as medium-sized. The CDR3 coding sequence is TGTGCCAGCACCCCAGTTCGGACAGGGAACGATGGCTACACCTTC. It translates to CASTPVRTGNDGYTF. The chain recombines TRBV28 with TRBJ1-2; 8 bases are shared with TRBD1. The CDR3 covers 15 residues. Germline V gives CDR1 MDHEN, CDR2 SYDVKM. J was trimmed by 6 bases and V by 7 bases; bases with no gene match: 13.

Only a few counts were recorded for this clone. This chain's CDR3 is CASSFMGVKRGGNTQYF. In DNA, the CDR3 is TGTGCCAGCAGCTTTATGGGGGTTAAAAGAGGAGGGAATACGCAGTATTTT. The chain uses TRBV4-2 and TRBJ2-3, with D perhaps TRBD2 (6 bases). The CDR3 contains 17 residues. Germline CDR1 LGHNA, CDR2 YNFKEQ. V lost 5 bases and J 7 bases, leaving 25 bases between the germline ends.

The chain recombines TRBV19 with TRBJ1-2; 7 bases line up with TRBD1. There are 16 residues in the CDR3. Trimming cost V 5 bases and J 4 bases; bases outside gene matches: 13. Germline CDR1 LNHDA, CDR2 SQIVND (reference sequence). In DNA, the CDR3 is TGTGCCAGTAGTGGACTTCCCTTTACAGGGGTCTATGGCTACACCTTC. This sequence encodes CASSGLPFTGVYGYTF.

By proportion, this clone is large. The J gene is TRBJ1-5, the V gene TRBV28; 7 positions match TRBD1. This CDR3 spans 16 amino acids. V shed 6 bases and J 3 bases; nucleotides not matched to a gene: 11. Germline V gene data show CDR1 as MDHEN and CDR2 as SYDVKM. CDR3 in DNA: TGTGCCAGCAGCTACCCGGGACAGTCTACCAATCAGCCCCAGCATTTT. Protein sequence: CASSYPGQSTNQPQHF.

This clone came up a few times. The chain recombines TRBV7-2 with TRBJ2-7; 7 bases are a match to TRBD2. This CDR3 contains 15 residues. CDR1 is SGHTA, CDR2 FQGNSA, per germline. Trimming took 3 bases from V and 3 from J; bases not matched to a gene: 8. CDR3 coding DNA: TGTGCCAGCAGCTTGAGACACGGGGGGATCTACGAGCAGTACGTC. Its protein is CASSLRHGGIYEQYV.

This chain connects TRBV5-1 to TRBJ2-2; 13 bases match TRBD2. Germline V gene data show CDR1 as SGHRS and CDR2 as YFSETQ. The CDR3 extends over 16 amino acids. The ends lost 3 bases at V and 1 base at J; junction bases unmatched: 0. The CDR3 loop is CASSWTSGGNTGELFF. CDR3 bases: TGCGCCAGCAGCTGGACTAGCGGGGGGAACACCGGGGAGCTGTTTTTT.

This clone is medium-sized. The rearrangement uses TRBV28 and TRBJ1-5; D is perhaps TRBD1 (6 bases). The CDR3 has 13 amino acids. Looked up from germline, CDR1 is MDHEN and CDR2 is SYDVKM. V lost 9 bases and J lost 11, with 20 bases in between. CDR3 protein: CASTIRGRGSQHF. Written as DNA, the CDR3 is TGTGCCAGTACAATCAGGGGTAGAGGGTCCCAGCATTTT. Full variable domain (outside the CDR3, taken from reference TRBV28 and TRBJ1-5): DVKVTQSSRYLVKRTGEKVFLECVQDMDHENMFWYRQDPGLGLRLIYFSYDVKMKEKGDIPEGYSVSREKKERFSLILESASTNQTSMYLCASTIRGRGSQHFGDGTRLSIL.

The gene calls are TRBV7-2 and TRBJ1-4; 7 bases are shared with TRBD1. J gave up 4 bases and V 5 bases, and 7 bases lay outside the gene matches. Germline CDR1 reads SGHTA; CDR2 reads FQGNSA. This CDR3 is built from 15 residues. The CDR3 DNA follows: TGTGCCAGCAGCCAATCCGGGACAGATAATGAAAAACTGTTTTTT. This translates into CASSQSGTDNEKLFF.

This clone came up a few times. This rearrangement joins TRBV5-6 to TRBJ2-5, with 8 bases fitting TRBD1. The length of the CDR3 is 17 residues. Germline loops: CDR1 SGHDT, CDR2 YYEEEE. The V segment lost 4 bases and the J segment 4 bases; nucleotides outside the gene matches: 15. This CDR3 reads CASSRGQGQGRGETQYF. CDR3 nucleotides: TGTGCCAGCAGCCGCGGACAGGGTCAAGGCAGAGGAGAGACCCAGTACTTC.

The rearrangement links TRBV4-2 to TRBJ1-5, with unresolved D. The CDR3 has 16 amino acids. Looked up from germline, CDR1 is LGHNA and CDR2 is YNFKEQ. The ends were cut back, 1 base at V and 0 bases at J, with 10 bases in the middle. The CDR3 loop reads CASSQVADYSNQPQHF. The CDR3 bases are TGTGCCAGCAGCCAAGTGGCGGATTATAGCAATCAGCCCCAGCATTTT.

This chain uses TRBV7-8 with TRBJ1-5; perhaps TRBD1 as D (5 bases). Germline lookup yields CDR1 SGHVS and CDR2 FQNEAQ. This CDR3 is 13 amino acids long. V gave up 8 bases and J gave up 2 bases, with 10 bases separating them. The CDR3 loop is CASQRGGNQPQHF. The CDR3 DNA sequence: TGTGCCAGCCAAAGGGGTGGCAATCAGCCCCAGCATTTT.

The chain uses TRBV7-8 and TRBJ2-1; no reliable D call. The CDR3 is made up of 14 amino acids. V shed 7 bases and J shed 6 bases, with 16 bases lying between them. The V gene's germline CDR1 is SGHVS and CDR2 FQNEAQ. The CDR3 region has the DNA TGTGCCAGCATCCTTAGCACGCTGTCCAATGAGCAGTTCTTC. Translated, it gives CASILSTLSNEQFF.

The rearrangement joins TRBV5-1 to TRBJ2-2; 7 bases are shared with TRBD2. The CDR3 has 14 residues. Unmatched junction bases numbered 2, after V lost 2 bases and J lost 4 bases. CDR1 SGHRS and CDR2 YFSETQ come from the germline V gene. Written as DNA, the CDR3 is TGCGCCAGCAGCTTCGGGGGGTCCACCGGGGAGCTGTTTTTT. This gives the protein CASSFGGSTGELFF.

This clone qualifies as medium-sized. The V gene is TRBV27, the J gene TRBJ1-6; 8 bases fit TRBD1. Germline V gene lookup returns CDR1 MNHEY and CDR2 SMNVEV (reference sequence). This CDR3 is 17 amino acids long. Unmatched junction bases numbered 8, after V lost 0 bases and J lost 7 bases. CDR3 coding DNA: TGTGCCAGCAGTTTATCGCGGGACAGGCGGGTGAATTCACCCCTCCACTTT. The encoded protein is CASSLSRDRRVNSPLHF.

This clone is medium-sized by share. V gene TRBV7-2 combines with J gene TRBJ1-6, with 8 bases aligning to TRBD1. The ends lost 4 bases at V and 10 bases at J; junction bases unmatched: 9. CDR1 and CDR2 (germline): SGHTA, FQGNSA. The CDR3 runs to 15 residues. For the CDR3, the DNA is TGTGCCAGCAGCTCGCTCCAGGGGGCTTACTCACCCCTCCACTTT. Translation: CASSSLQGAYSPLHF.

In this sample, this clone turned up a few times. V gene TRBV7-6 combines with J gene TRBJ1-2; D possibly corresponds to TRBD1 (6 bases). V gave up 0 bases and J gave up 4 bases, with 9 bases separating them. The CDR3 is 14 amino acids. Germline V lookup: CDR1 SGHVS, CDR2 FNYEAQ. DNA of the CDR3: TGTGCCAGCAGCTTAGCGGCGGACAGCTATGGCTACACCTTC. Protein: CASSLAADSYGYTF. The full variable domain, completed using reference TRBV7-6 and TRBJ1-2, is GAGVSQSPRYKVTKRGQDVALRCDPISGHVSLYWYRQALGQGPEFLTYFNYEAQQDKSGLPNDRFSAERPEGSISTLTIQRTEQRDSAMYRCASSLAADSYGYTFGSGTRLTVV.

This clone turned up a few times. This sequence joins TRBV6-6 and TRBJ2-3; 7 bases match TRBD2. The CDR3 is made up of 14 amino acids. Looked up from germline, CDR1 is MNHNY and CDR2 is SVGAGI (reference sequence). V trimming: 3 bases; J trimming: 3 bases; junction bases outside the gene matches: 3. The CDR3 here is CASSYGRGTDTQYF. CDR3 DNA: TGTGCCAGCAGTTATGGGCGGGGGACAGATACGCAGTATTTT.

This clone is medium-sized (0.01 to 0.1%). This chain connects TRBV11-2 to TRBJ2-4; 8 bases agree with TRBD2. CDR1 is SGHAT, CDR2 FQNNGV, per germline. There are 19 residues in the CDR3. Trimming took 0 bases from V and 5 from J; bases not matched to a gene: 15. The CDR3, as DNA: TGTGCCAGCAGCTTAGACTGGGCCGTGGGAGCGGGGGCCGAAAACATTCAGTACTTC. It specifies CASSLDWAVGAGAENIQYF.

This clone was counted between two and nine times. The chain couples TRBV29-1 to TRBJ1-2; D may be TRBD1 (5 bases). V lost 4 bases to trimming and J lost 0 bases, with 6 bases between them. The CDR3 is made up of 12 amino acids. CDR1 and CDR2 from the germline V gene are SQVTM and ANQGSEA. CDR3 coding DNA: TGCAGCGTTGGGGGGGCTAACTATGGCTACACCTTC. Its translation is CSVGGANYGYTF. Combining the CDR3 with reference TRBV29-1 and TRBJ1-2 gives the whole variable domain SAVISQKPSRDICQRGTSLTIQCQVDSQVTMMFWYRQQPGQSLTLIATANQGSEATYESGFVIDKFPISRPNLTFSTLTVSNMSPEDSSIYLCSVGGANYGYTFGSGTRLTVV.

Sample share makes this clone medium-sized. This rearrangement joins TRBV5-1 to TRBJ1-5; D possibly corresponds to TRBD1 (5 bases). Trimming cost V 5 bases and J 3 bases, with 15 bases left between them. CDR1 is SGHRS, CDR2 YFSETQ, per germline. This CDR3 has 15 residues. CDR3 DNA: TGCGCCAGCAGGGAGGGGACGATGTACAATCAGCCCCAGCATTTT. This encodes CASREGTMYNQPQHF.

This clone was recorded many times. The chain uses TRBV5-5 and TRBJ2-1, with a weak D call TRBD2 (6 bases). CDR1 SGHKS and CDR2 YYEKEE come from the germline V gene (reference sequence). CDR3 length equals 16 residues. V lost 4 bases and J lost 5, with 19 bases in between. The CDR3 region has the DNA TGTGCCAGCAGCGCGCGGGACGTTCATACTAACAATGAGCAGTTCTTC. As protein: CASSARDVHTNNEQFF.

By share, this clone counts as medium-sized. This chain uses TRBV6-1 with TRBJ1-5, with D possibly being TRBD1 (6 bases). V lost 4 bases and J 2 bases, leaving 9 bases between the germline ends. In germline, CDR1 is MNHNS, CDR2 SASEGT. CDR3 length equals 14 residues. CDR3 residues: CASSVPGGNQPQHF. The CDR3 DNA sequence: TGTGCCAGCAGTGTGCCAGGGGGCAATCAGCCCCAGCATTTT.

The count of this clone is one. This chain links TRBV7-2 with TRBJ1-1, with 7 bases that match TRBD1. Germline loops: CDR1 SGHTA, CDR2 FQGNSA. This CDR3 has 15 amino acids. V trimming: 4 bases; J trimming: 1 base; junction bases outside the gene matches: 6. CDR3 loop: CASSWTGGGNTEAFF. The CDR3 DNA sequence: TGTGCCAGCAGCTGGACAGGTGGCGGGAACACTGAAGCTTTCTTT.

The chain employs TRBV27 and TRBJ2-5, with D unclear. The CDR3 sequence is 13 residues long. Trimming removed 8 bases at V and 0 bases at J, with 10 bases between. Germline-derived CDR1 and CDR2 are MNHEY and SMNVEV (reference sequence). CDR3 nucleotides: TGTGCCAGCTGGTCGGAGAACCAAGAGACCCAGTACTTC. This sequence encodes CASWSENQETQYF.